Shown below are 24 T cell receptor beta chains from a single sample sequenced in a study of metastatic and nonmetastatic thyroid tumors. Thyroid surgery was preceded by no treatment in any patient. TCRdb re-clonotyped the PCR reads via MiXCR. The table includes 14,000 to 15,000 clones, roughly a quarter detected once. Sequenced sample: tumor tissue. These receptors came from a female donor with papillary thyroid cancer or a benign thyroid nodule (not recorded which). Some clones in this sample may be carry-over from other donors' samples.

On this clone: Sequence at one end of the junction differs from germline and may be a read error. CDR3 sequence reads: CASRRRGQGTALGQPQHF. The CDR3 bases are TGCGCCAGCAGAAGGAGGGGCCAGGGGACAGCCTTGGGTCAGCCCCAGCATTTT. The V and J genes are TRBV2 and TRBJ1-5; 7 nucleotides align to TRBD1. The germline V gene encodes CDR1 SNHLY and CDR2 FYNNEI. The CDR3 spans 18 residues.

This clone was picked up many times. The V gene is TRBV9, the J gene TRBJ2-3; D ambiguous. This CDR3 has 13 residues. Germline CDR1 reads SGDLS; CDR2 reads YYNGEE. V lost 0 bases and J 8 bases, leaving 10 bases between the germline ends. CDR3 nucleotides: TGTGCCAGCAGCGTAGAGCCGTTGGGTACGCAGTATTTT. It codes for CASSVEPLGTQYF. Full variable domain (rest looked up from reference TRBV9 and TRBJ2-3): DSGVTQTPKHLITATGQRVTLRCSPRSGDLSVYWYQQSLDQGLQFLIQYYNGEERAKGNILERFSAQQFPDLHSELNLSSLELGDSALYFCASSVEPLGTQYFGPGTRLTVL.

Judged by abundance, this clone is medium-sized (0.01 to 0.1%). This sequence joins TRBV6-1 and TRBJ2-2; 7 bases fit TRBD2. The CDR3 loop spans 13 amino acids. V gave up 6 bases and J gave up 5 bases; unmatched junction bases: 3. CDR1 is MNHNS, CDR2 SASEGT, per germline. In DNA form, the CDR3 reads TGTGCCAGCAGGGGAGGGGAGACCGGGGAGCTGTTTTTT. It yields the protein CASRGGETGELFF.

This clone is medium-sized within its sample. This chain joins TRBV6-1 and TRBJ1-2; tentatively, D is TRBD1 (6 bases). The CDR3 is 17 residues long. Germline values: CDR1 MNHNS, CDR2 SASEGT. The V gene lost 5 bases and the J gene lost 4 bases, with 23 bases spanning the gap. CDR3 amino acids: CASSRNGWGAKVYGYTF. CDR3 DNA sequence: TGTGCCAGCAGTCGAAACGGATGGGGGGCAAAAGTCTATGGCTACACCTTC.

The rearrangement joins TRBV5-1 to TRBJ1-2; TRBD1 matches 12 bases. J lost 6 bases, V lost 3 bases, and 6 bases had no gene match. This CDR3 is built from 15 residues. Germline loops: CDR1 SGHRS, CDR2 YFSETQ. The CDR3 bases are TGCGCCAGCAGCTCATCCGGGACAGGGGGCCATGGCTACACCTTC. Protein: CASSSSGTGGHGYTF.

This clone was seen a handful of times. The chain couples TRBV6-1 to TRBJ2-7; 9 bases fit TRBD1. V shed 1 base, J shed 4 bases, and the junction held 5 bases outside the gene matches. Germline lookup yields CDR1 MNHNS and CDR2 SASEGT. This CDR3 has 15 amino acids. The CDR3 coding sequence is TGTGCCAGCAGTGAAGAAATACAGGGGGCATACGAGCAGTACTTC. It codes for CASSEEIQGAYEQYF.

As regards this clone: A read error is possible here, since a much larger clone lies one base away. The V call is TRBV12-3 or TRBV12-4, the J call TRBJ1-2, with D possibly being TRBD1 (5 bases). The CDR3 runs 18 residues. CDR3 sequence reads: CASRLGTCRGGDNYGYAF. DNA of the CDR3: TGTGCGAGCAGGCTTGGGACCTGTCGGGGGGGAGATAACTATGGCTACGCCTTC.

This clone was observed a few times. The J gene is TRBJ2-7, the V gene TRBV6-1; D gene unclear. The CDR3 has 12 residues. The germline V gene has CDR1 MNHNS and CDR2 SASEGT. Trimming removed 8 bases from V and 1 base from J, with 9 bases in between. CDR3 DNA: TGTGCCAGCCAGCGCGGTTCCTACGAGCAGTACTTC. It translates to CASQRGSYEQYF.

With respect to this clone: A much larger clone lies a single base off, so this may be a read error. CDR3 nucleotides: TGTGCCAGCAGTACCGTCAGGGGCCGGGAGGGGGTAACTGAAGCTTTCTTT. Its translation: CASSTVRGREGVTEAFF. The rearrangement joins TRBV28 to TRBJ1-1; maybe TRBD1 (6 bases). The CDR3 loop spans 17 amino acids. Looked up from germline, CDR1 is MDHEN and CDR2 is SYDVKM. V was pared by 5 bases and J by 5 bases, with 24 bases between.

This chain links TRBV19 with TRBJ1-5; 7 positions match TRBD1. The trim removed 5 bases at V and 4 bases at J, leaving 8 bases unmatched. CDR3 length equals 15 residues. The germline V gene encodes CDR1 LNHDA and CDR2 SQIVND (reference sequence). The CDR3 loop reads CASSPRDSRNQPQHF. The DNA of the CDR3 is TGTGCCAGTAGTCCGCGGGACAGTCGTAATCAGCCCCAGCATTTT.

This clone has at least ten counts. The rearrangement uses TRBV11-2 and TRBJ2-6, with D uncertain. Germline CDR1 and CDR2: SGHAT and FQNNGV. V lost 0 bases to trimming and J lost 2 bases, with 8 bases between them. There are 16 residues in the CDR3. The chain's CDR3 is CASSLDRWAGANVLTF. As DNA, the CDR3 is TGTGCCAGCAGCTTAGATCGGTGGGCTGGGGCCAACGTCCTGACTTTC. Using reference TRBV11-2 and TRBJ2-6 for the parts outside the CDR3, the full variable domain is EAGVAQSPRYKIIEKRQSVAFWCNPISGHATLYWYQQILGQGPKLLIQFQNNGVVDDSQLPKDRFSAERLKGVDSTLKIQPAKLEDSAVYLCASSLDRWAGANVLTFGAGSRLTVL.

Turning to this clone: This CDR3 is also generated by other DNA sequences in the sample. This chain uses TRBV5-1 with TRBJ2-1, with D unclear. Germline-derived CDR1 and CDR2 are SGHRS and YFSETQ. The CDR3 runs 14 residues. V lost 0 bases and J lost 6, with 10 bases in between. CDR3 sequence reads: CASSLGRVGNEQFF. The DNA of the CDR3 is TGCGCCAGCAGCTTGGGTAGGGTCGGCAATGAGCAGTTCTTC.

This clone is deemed medium-sized. The J gene is TRBJ2-7, the V gene TRBV19; 11 bases agree with TRBD2. Germline values: CDR1 LNHDA, CDR2 SQIVND (reference sequence). With V trimmed by 4 bases and J by 2 bases, 4 bases remained unmatched. CDR3 size: 15 residues. The CDR3 protein is CASSTSGRTPYEQYF. The DNA of the CDR3 is TGTGCCAGTAGTACTAGCGGGAGGACCCCCTACGAGCAGTACTTC.

This chain joins TRBV7-2 and TRBJ1-2; D is uncertain. V was cut by 4 bases and J by 4 bases, with 16 bases left in between. This CDR3 contains 15 residues. Germline CDR1 SGHTA, CDR2 FQGNSA. The chain's CDR3 is CASSSYAVETYGYTF. The CDR3 DNA reads as TGTGCCAGCAGCTCCTACGCGGTCGAAACCTATGGCTACACCTTC.

This clone was counted once. This rearrangement joins TRBV20-1 to TRBJ1-4; D perhaps matches TRBD1 (6 bases). This CDR3 is 17 amino acids long. Germline V gene data show CDR1 as DFQATT and CDR2 as SNEGSKA (reference sequence). Trimming took 0 bases from V and 1 from J, leaving 15 bases between them. CDR3 region: CSARDSGHLGTNEKLFF. In DNA, the CDR3 is TGCAGTGCTAGAGATTCGGGACACCTAGGAACTAATGAAAAACTGTTTTTT.

The chain carries TRBV7-8 and TRBJ2-7, with 7 bases that match TRBD2. CDR1 SGHVS and CDR2 FQNEAQ come from the germline V gene. CDR3 size: 15 residues. J lost 2 bases, V lost 3 bases, and 7 bases had no gene match. CDR3 nucleotide sequence: TGTGCCAGCAGCTTTGGCGTAGCGGGTCCCTACGAGCAGTACTTC. It specifies CASSFGVAGPYEQYF.

This clone was detected ten times or more. The rearrangement joins TRBV4-2 to TRBJ2-4, with D perhaps TRBD2 (6 bases). Trimming removed 0 bases at V and 1 base at J, with 16 bases between. CDR3 length equals 18 residues. Germline CDR1 and CDR2: LGHNA and YNFKEQ. The CDR3 is CASSQELHGSGAKNIQYF. The CDR3 DNA reads TGTGCCAGCAGCCAAGAGCTTCACGGGAGTGGGGCCAAAAACATTCAGTACTTC.

For this clone: At one boundary the junction diverges from the germline segment, which might be a read error. This chain connects TRBV28 to TRBJ1-5; 11 bases match TRBD1. Germline values: CDR1 MDHEN, CDR2 SYDVKM. There are 13 residues in the CDR3. CDR3 region: CASSGQGATTQNF. The CDR3 DNA sequence: TGTGCCAGCAGTGGACAGGGGGCGACGACCCAGAATTTT.

In its sample, this clone was seen a few times. The chain carries TRBV24-1 and TRBJ2-2; 7 bases agree with TRBD2. J lost 0 bases, V lost 7 bases, and 10 bases had no gene match. From germline, CDR1 is KGHDR and CDR2 SFDVKD. The CDR3 is 17 residues long. The CDR3 DNA reads TGTGCCACCAGCGAGGATCCGGGGGGACCGAACACCGGGGAGCTGTTTTTT. Translated, it gives CATSEDPGGPNTGELFF.

This clone is labeled medium-sized (0.01 to 0.1%). The chain couples TRBV6-1 to TRBJ1-2; D gene uncertain. Trimming removed 6 bases from V and 6 bases from J, with 14 bases in between. The germline CDR1 and CDR2 sequences are MNHNS and SASEGT. CDR3 length: 13 amino acids. CDR3 amino acids: CASRSAQRNGYTF. DNA for the CDR3: TGTGCCAGCAGGTCGGCCCAAAGGAATGGCTACACCTTC.

The chain has TRBV20-1 and TRBJ2-2; possibly TRBD2 for D (6 bases). This CDR3 spans 13 amino acids. Germline-derived CDR1 and CDR2 are DFQATT and SNEGSKA (reference sequence). Trimming stripped 7 bases from V and 8 bases from J, with 17 bases between. This CDR3 reads CSGRDPQGGELFF. The CDR3 DNA sequence: TGCAGTGGGCGGGACCCACAAGGGGGGGAGCTGTTTTTT.

The sample holds a few counts of this clone. The chain uses TRBV24-1 and TRBJ1-2; TRBD1 matches 9 bases. J lost 4 bases, V lost 4 bases, and 9 bases had no gene match. The CDR3 is 16 amino acids. Germline CDR1 is KGHDR and CDR2 is SFDVKD. As DNA, the CDR3 is TGTGCCACCAGTGAAGACTCGACAGGGGGGGTCTATGGCTACACCTTC. Translating gives CATSEDSTGGVYGYTF.

The J gene is TRBJ1-5, the V gene TRBV18; 9 bases align to TRBD1. The CDR3 is made up of 13 amino acids. Trimming removed 8 bases from V and 4 bases from J; junction bases left unmatched: 3. The germline gives CDR1 KGHSH, CDR2 LQKENI. CDR3 residues: CASGTGQNQPQHF. DNA of the CDR3: TGTGCCAGCGGGACAGGGCAGAATCAGCCCCAGCATTTT. The full variable domain, completed using reference TRBV18 and TRBJ1-5, is NAGVMQNPRHLVRRRGQEARLRCSPMKGHSHVYWYRQLPEEGLKFMVYLQKENIIDESGMPKERFSAEFPKEGPSILRIQQVVRGDSAAYFCASGTGQNQPQHFGDGTRLSIL.

Many counts were recorded for this clone. This rearrangement joins TRBV10-3 to TRBJ1-5; D gene unclear. V lost 0 bases and J lost 2, with 11 bases in between. This CDR3 is 16 amino acids long. CDR1 is ENHRY, CDR2 SYGVKD, per germline. The CDR3 nucleotides read TGTGCCATCAGTGAGTCGGATGCTAGAGGCAATCAGCCCCAGCATTTT. Translating it yields CAISESDARGNQPQHF.